These 23 T cell receptor beta chains were sequenced from one sample in a study of blood T cell repertoires in COVID-19. TCRdb's copy holds only in-frame clones and misses some; the assay was immunoSEQ multiplex PCR. The table records 140,000 to 150,000 clones, 80% to 90% of them present only once. Specimen: PBMCs or T cells enriched from blood (not recorded which). The receptor source for this set is a woman in her forties or fifties with acute COVID-19.

This chain links TRBV7-9 with TRBJ1-2; D call uncertain. V was shortened by 1 base and J by 5 bases, with 11 bases between the two germline ends. Germline lookup yields CDR1 SEHNR and CDR2 FQNEAQ (reference sequence). This CDR3 has 14 residues. DNA for the CDR3: TGTGCCAGCAGCTTAGAAGTAGGAGGGTATGGCTACACCTTC. This encodes CASSLEVGGYGYTF.

The chain couples TRBV7-2 to TRBJ1-6, with D unclear. V lost 5 bases to trimming and J lost 10 bases, with 15 bases between them. This CDR3 contains 14 residues. Germline CDR1 SGHTA, CDR2 FQGNSA. This chain's CDR3 is CASSPGGPDSPLHF. CDR3 coding DNA: TGTGCCAGCAGCCCAGGAGGGCCGGACTCACCCCTCCACTTT.

This clone was detected only a few times. V usage is TRBV10-3 and J usage is TRBJ2-7; 7 bases agree with TRBD1. In germline, CDR1 is ENHRY, CDR2 SYGVKD. Losses at the gene ends were 6 bases for V and 4 bases for J; bases not matched to a gene: 9. The CDR3 is made up of 14 amino acids. CDR3 sequence: CAIRRDSKNYEQYF. CDR3 in DNA: TGTGCCATCAGGAGGGACAGCAAAAATTACGAGCAGTACTTC.

The chain recombines TRBV28 with TRBJ1-6; the match to TRBD1 covers 8 bases. Germline V lookup: CDR1 MDHEN, CDR2 SYDVKM. The CDR3 contains 14 residues. V lost 6 bases, J lost 10 bases, and 8 bases stayed unmatched. As DNA, the CDR3 is TGTGCCAGCAGCACAACGGACAGGGTATCACCCCTCCACTTT. Protein sequence: CASSTTDRVSPLHF.

CDR3 sequence (DNA): TGTGCCAGTAGTATAGAAGGGAGTGGCTACACCTTC. The encoded protein is CASSIEGSGYTF. The chain combines TRBV19 with TRBJ1-2; no reliable D call. In germline, CDR1 is LNHDA, CDR2 SQIVND (reference sequence). The V and J ends lost 0 bases and 7 bases respectively, with 6 bases between them. The CDR3 consists of 12 residues.

The chain uses TRBV11-3 and TRBJ2-3; perhaps TRBD2 as D (6 bases). The CDR3 sequence is 14 residues long. V lost 8 bases and J 6 bases, leaving 18 bases between the germline ends. CDR1 SGHNT and CDR2 YENEEA come from the germline V gene. CDR3: CASAPGTSVDTQYF. The CDR3 nucleotides are TGTGCCAGCGCCCCTGGGACTTCAGTTGATACGCAGTATTTT.

The chain joins TRBV25-1 to TRBJ1-2; D is perhaps TRBD1 (5 bases). V lost 5 bases to trimming and J lost 1 base, with 17 bases between them. Per the germline V gene, CDR1 is MGHDK and CDR2 is SYGVNS. The CDR3 spans 16 residues. CDR3 nucleotides: TGTGCCAGCAGTCCTGAGTGGGGGGGAGGTAACTATGGCTACACCTTC. It is translated as CASSPEWGGGNYGYTF.

CDR3 DNA sequence: TGTGCCAGCAGCCTAGCGGGAGGTGGGGGCACCGGGGAGCTGTTTTTT. Encoded protein: CASSLAGGGGTGELFF. The rearrangement uses TRBV28 and TRBJ2-2; 11 nucleotides align to TRBD2. V lost 6 bases to trimming and J lost 4 bases; unmatched junction nucleotides: 7. The length of the CDR3 is 16 residues. Germline CDR1 reads MDHEN; CDR2 reads SYDVKM.

The chain joins TRBV7-8 to TRBJ1-1; D may be TRBD1 (6 bases). This CDR3 spans 14 amino acids. Trimming took 5 bases from V and 4 from J, leaving 14 bases between them. In germline, CDR1 is SGHVS, CDR2 FQNEAQ. The CDR3 sequence: CASSMGGGVTEAFF. The CDR3 nucleotides are TGTGCCAGCAGCATGGGAGGGGGGGTCACTGAAGCTTTCTTT.

The rearrangement uses TRBV5-1 and TRBJ2-1; 8 bases match TRBD2. Germline V gene data show CDR1 as SGHRS and CDR2 as YFSETQ. V dropped 4 bases and J dropped 4; count of bases not matched to a gene: 10. This CDR3 region has 16 residues. The CDR3 spells CASSPGALAEYNEQFF. In nucleotides, the CDR3 is TGCGCCAGCAGCCCGGGGGCACTAGCGGAATACAATGAGCAGTTCTTC.

This clone was seen more than once but under ten times. The chain employs TRBV6-5 and TRBJ2-4; TRBD2 matches 11 bases. The germline gives CDR1 MNHEY, CDR2 SVGAGI. The V segment lost 7 bases and the J segment 2 bases; nucleotides outside the gene matches: 4. The CDR3 is 15 amino acids. CDR3 DNA sequence: TGTGCCAGCAAGACTAGCGGGATGACCAAAAACATTCAGTACTTC. The encoded protein is CASKTSGMTKNIQYF.

The chain carries TRBV5-4 and TRBJ2-2, with D perhaps TRBD1 (6 bases). V shed 6 bases and J shed 2 bases, with 17 bases lying between them. This CDR3 contains 16 residues. From germline, CDR1 is SGHNT and CDR2 YYREEE (reference sequence). The CDR3 DNA reads as TGTGCCAGCACCCGAGCCGCAGGGGAAAACACCGGGGAGCTGTTTTTT. Translated: CASTRAAGENTGELFF.

CDR3 sequence reads: CASSLVAEGYEQYF. For the CDR3, the DNA is TGTGCCAGCAGCTTAGTGGCGGAGGGATACGAGCAGTACTTC. The chain joins TRBV7-6 to TRBJ2-7; D possibly corresponds to TRBD2 (6 bases). The CDR3 loop spans 14 amino acids. CDR1 SGHVS and CDR2 FNYEAQ come from the germline V gene. Trimming removed 1 base from V and 4 bases from J, with 11 bases in between. The full variable domain, completed using reference TRBV7-6 and TRBJ2-7, is GAGVSQSPRYKVTKRGQDVALRCDPISGHVSLYWYRQALGQGPEFLTYFNYEAQQDKSGLPNDRFSAERPEGSISTLTIQRTEQRDSAMYRCASSLVAEGYEQYFGPGTRLTVT.

The chain links TRBV15 to TRBJ1-1; D uncertain. V dropped 5 bases and J dropped 3 bases, with 10 bases sitting between them. The CDR3 covers 13 residues. Germline V gives CDR1 LNHNV, CDR2 YYDKDF (reference sequence). The CDR3 DNA is TGTGCCACCAGCTTCACGCGGGACACTGAAGCTTTCTTT. Translated: CATSFTRDTEAFF.

The genes are TRBV25-1 and TRBJ2-2, with D tentatively TRBD2 (7 bases). Germline V gene data show CDR1 as MGHDK and CDR2 as SYGVNS. The CDR3 has 16 amino acids. V gave up 8 bases and J gave up 7 bases, with 23 bases separating them. CDR3 coding DNA: TGTGCCAGCCGAGCCACCGGGGGGCAGGGTGTCGGGGAGCTGTTTTTT. Encoded protein: CASRATGGQGVGELFF.

The chain carries TRBV19 and TRBJ2-7, with 7 nucleotides matching TRBD2. Germline CDR1 and CDR2: LNHDA and SQIVND (reference sequence). V gave up 3 bases and J gave up 3 bases; unmatched junction bases: 8. This CDR3 is 15 amino acids long. The chain's CDR3 is CASSMGGALRYEQYF. As DNA, the CDR3 is TGTGCCAGTAGTATGGGAGGGGCCCTTCGCTACGAGCAGTACTTC.

The chain links TRBV5-1 to TRBJ1-1, with a possible D match to TRBD1 (6 bases). The CDR3 is made up of 18 amino acids. CDR1 SGHRS and CDR2 YFSETQ come from the germline V gene. V was pared by 2 bases and J by 0 bases, with 20 bases between. This chain's CDR3 is CASSFQVQGSGMNTEAFF. Written as DNA, the CDR3 is TGCGCCAGCAGCTTCCAGGTGCAGGGGTCGGGGATGAACACTGAAGCTTTCTTT.

This clone was recorded a few times. V is TRBV9 and J is TRBJ1-1; 9 bases match TRBD1. The CDR3 has 18 residues. Per the germline V gene, CDR1 is SGDLS and CDR2 is YYNGEE. V gave up 4 bases and J gave up 1 base; unmatched junction bases: 14. CDR3 residues: CASSPQVPGQGSNTEAFF. In DNA form, the CDR3 reads TGTGCCAGCAGCCCTCAGGTCCCGGGACAGGGTTCGAACACTGAAGCTTTCTTT. Supplemented by reference TRBV9 and TRBJ1-1, the full variable domain reads DSGVTQTPKHLITATGQRVTLRCSPRSGDLSVYWYQQSLDQGLQFLIQYYNGEERAKGNILERFSAQQFPDLHSELNLSSLELGDSALYFCASSPQVPGQGSNTEAFFGQGTRLTVV.

This clone was observed a few times. V usage is TRBV7-9 and J usage is TRBJ2-1; weak D call: TRBD2 (6 bases). CDR3 size: 15 residues. Germline V gene data show CDR1 as SEHNR and CDR2 as FQNEAQ (reference sequence). The V end was cut by 3 bases, the J end by 10 bases, with 19 bases between. The CDR3 nucleotides read TGTGCCAGCAGCTTTCTTGGCGGGGCCCAAGGGGAGCAGTTCTTC. It encodes CASSFLGGAQGEQFF.

The chain employs TRBV5-1 and TRBJ2-1, with a tentative D call TRBD2 (6 bases). In germline, CDR1 is SGHRS, CDR2 YFSETQ. The ends were cut back, 3 bases at V and 2 bases at J, with 9 bases in the middle. The CDR3 loop spans 14 amino acids. Here the CDR3 reads CASSWDLPYNEQFF. The CDR3 bases are TGCGCCAGCAGCTGGGACTTACCCTACAATGAGCAGTTCTTC.

The chain carries TRBV2 and TRBJ1-2, with unresolved D. Per the germline V gene, CDR1 is SNHLY and CDR2 is FYNNEI. The V and J ends lost 3 bases and 8 bases respectively, with 19 bases between them. This CDR3 comprises 15 residues. CDR3 loop: CASSEESEMLRGYTF. The CDR3, as DNA: TGTGCCAGCAGTGAGGAATCCGAGATGTTGCGGGGCTACACCTTC.

This clone appeared a few times. This chain joins TRBV7-2 and TRBJ2-5, with a tentative D call TRBD2 (6 bases). This CDR3 has 13 residues. Trimming took 3 bases from V and 5 from J, leaving 10 bases between them. The germline V gene encodes CDR1 SGHTA and CDR2 FQGNSA. The CDR3 loop reads CASSLGLRETQYF. In nucleotides, the CDR3 is TGTGCCAGCAGCTTGGGACTGCGGGAGACCCAGTACTTC.

The gene calls are TRBV5-5 and TRBJ2-3; 7 bases are shared with TRBD2. Germline V gene data show CDR1 as SGHKS and CDR2 as YYEKEE (reference sequence). CDR3 length: 16 amino acids. The ends lost 0 bases at V and 4 bases at J; junction bases unmatched: 8. The CDR3, as DNA: TGTGCCAGCAGCTTGGTCCCGGGAGGTAGCTCAGATACGCAGTATTTT. Translation gives CASSLVPGGSSDTQYF.